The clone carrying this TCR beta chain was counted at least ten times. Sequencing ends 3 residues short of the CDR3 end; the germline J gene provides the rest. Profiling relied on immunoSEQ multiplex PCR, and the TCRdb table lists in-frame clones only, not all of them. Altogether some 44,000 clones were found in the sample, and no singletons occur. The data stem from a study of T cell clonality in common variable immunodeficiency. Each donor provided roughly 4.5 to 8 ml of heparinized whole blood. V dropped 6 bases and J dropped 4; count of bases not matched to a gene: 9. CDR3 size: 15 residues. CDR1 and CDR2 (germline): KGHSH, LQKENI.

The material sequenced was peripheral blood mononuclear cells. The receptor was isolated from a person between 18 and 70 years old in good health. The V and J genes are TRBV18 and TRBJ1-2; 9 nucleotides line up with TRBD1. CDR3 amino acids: CASSQDRGRSYGYTF. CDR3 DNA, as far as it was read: TGTGCCAGCTCCCAGGACAGGGGACGAAGCTATGGC.